The rows below give T cell receptor beta chains drawn from one sample of a study of cytomegalovirus exposure and HLA in healthy donors. TCRdb's table, derived via immunoSEQ multiplex PCR, lists solely in-frame clones and lacks some. The table records more than 150,000 clones, over 80% of them present only once. Sequenced material: PBMCs. These receptor sequences come from a man aged 40-55 years in good health and CMV-seronegative. Both conserved end residues are part of each CDR3. A D gene is named only where the DNA matches it firmly. A row's size may be missing; if present it is once, few, many or a size class.

d_call: -; clone_size: -; v_call: TRBV30; j_call: TRBJ1-3; cdr3_nt: TGTGCCTGGAGTGTATCACAACAATCTGGAAACACCATATATTTT; cdr3_aa: CAWSVSQQSGNTIYF
d_call: TRBD1; clone_size: -; v_call: TRBV5-4; j_call: TRBJ2-7; cdr3_nt: TGTGCCAGCAGCGCAAAGACAGGGGGCGGCGAGCAGTACTTC; cdr3_aa: CASSAKTGGGEQYF
d_call: TRBD2; clone_size: -; v_call: TRBV15; j_call: TRBJ2-1; cdr3_nt: TGTGCCACCAGCAAAATCCTGACTAGCATCGCCACCAATGAGCAGTTCTTC; cdr3_aa: CATSKILTSIATNEQFF
d_call: -; clone_size: -; v_call: TRBV28; j_call: TRBJ2-1; cdr3_nt: TGTGCCAGCAATCCCAATTGGGGGGGACAAGCCAATGAGCAGTTCTTC; cdr3_aa: CASNPNWGGQANEQFF
d_call: TRBD2; clone_size: -; v_call: TRBV5-4; j_call: TRBJ2-1; cdr3_nt: TGTGCCAGCAGCTTGGGGACTAGCGGGGTCAATGAGCAGTTCTTC; cdr3_aa: CASSLGTSGVNEQFF
d_call: -; clone_size: -; v_call: TRBV6-5; j_call: TRBJ1-1; cdr3_nt: TGTGCCAGCAGTTATGTGCAGGAATACACTGAAGCTTTCTTT; cdr3_aa: CASSYVQEYTEAFF
d_call: TRBD1; clone_size: -; v_call: TRBV4-1; j_call: TRBJ2-1; cdr3_nt: TGCGCCAGCAGCCGATACAGGGGCGATGAGCAGTTCTTC; cdr3_aa: CASSRYRGDEQFF
d_call: -; clone_size: once; v_call: TRBV7-9; j_call: TRBJ2-2; cdr3_nt: TGTGCCAGCAGCTCCCCGAGGTACACCGGGGAGCTGTTTTTT; cdr3_aa: CASSSPRYTGELFF
d_call: -; clone_size: -; v_call: TRBV5-4; j_call: TRBJ1-4; cdr3_nt: TGTGCCAGCAGCCGTTGGGGGGGGGCGGAAGAAAAACTGTTTTTT; cdr3_aa: CASSRWGGAEEKLFF
d_call: TRBD2; clone_size: -; v_call: TRBV30; j_call: TRBJ2-1; cdr3_nt: TGTGCCTGGAATCCCAGAGGTAGCGGGCCCTACAATGAGCAGTTCTTC; cdr3_aa: CAWNPRGSGPYNEQFF
d_call: -; clone_size: -; v_call: TRBV7-2; j_call: TRBJ2-3; cdr3_nt: TGTGCCAGCAGCTTTTTGGGCCAAGTTTCAGATACGCAGTATTTT; cdr3_aa: CASSFLGQVSDTQYF
d_call: -; clone_size: -; v_call: TRBV9; j_call: TRBJ1-3; cdr3_nt: TGTGCCAGCAGCGCCGGGGGAACGGGCCCTGGAAACACCATATATTTT; cdr3_aa: CASSAGGTGPGNTIYF
d_call: TRBD1; clone_size: -; v_call: TRBV28; j_call: TRBJ2-7; cdr3_nt: TGTGCCAGCAGACGGACAGGGGCCTACGAGCAGTACTTC; cdr3_aa: CASRRTGAYEQYF
d_call: -; clone_size: -; v_call: TRBV7-9; j_call: TRBJ2-7; cdr3_nt: TGTGCCAGCAGCTTAGAAGTTATGGGACACGGAATCTACGAGCAGTACTTC; cdr3_aa: CASSLEVMGHGIYEQYF
d_call: -; clone_size: -; v_call: TRBV19; j_call: TRBJ1-1; cdr3_nt: TGTGCCAGTATCAGGTACGGGGTTCCTGAAGCTTTCTTT; cdr3_aa: CASIRYGVPEAFF
d_call: -; clone_size: -; v_call: TRBV10-3; j_call: TRBJ2-3; cdr3_nt: TGTGCCATCAGTGACCAGGGTGCAGATACGCAGTATTTT; cdr3_aa: CAISDQGADTQYF
d_call: TRBD2; clone_size: -; v_call: TRBV5-6; j_call: TRBJ2-3; cdr3_nt: TGTGCCAGCAGCTCGGAGGGGGCCACTAGCGGGAGGACGCAGTATTTT; cdr3_aa: CASSSEGATSGRTQYF
d_call: -; clone_size: -; v_call: TRBV4-2; j_call: TRBJ2-1; cdr3_nt: TGTGCCAGCAGCCAAGATGCCGCCGGGACCTACAATGAGCAGTTCTTC; cdr3_aa: CASSQDAAGTYNEQFF
d_call: -; clone_size: -; v_call: TRBV19; j_call: TRBJ2-2; cdr3_nt: TGTGCCAGTAGTATAAGTGGGAGTGGTGGCGGGGAGCTGTTTTTT; cdr3_aa: CASSISGSGGGELFF
d_call: TRBD2; clone_size: -; v_call: TRBV19; j_call: TRBJ2-3; cdr3_nt: TGTGCCAGTAGTATAGGGACTAGCGGGAGGGGAGATACGCAGTATTTT; cdr3_aa: CASSIGTSGRGDTQYF
d_call: TRBD2; clone_size: -; v_call: TRBV27; j_call: TRBJ2-5; cdr3_nt: TGTGCCAGCAGCTTGGGCTCCGCGGGGGGATTGGGGAAGACCCAGTACTTC; cdr3_aa: CASSLGSAGGLGKTQYF
d_call: -; clone_size: -; v_call: TRBV5-1; j_call: TRBJ2-5; cdr3_nt: TGCGCCAGCACCCCAGGGGTTTTGGGAGAGACCCAGTACTTC; cdr3_aa: CASTPGVLGETQYF
d_call: TRBD2; clone_size: -; v_call: TRBV4-3; j_call: TRBJ2-2; cdr3_nt: TGCGCCAGCAGGCGGGAGGGCCGTAACACCGGGGAGCTGTTTTTT; cdr3_aa: CASRREGRNTGELFF
d_call: TRBD2; clone_size: -; v_call: TRBV4-3; j_call: TRBJ2-1; cdr3_nt: TGCGCCAGCAGCCAAGATTCTAGCGGGAGAAACAATGAGCAGTTCTTC; cdr3_aa: CASSQDSSGRNNEQFF
d_call: -; clone_size: -; v_call: TRBV4-3; j_call: TRBJ2-2; cdr3_nt: TGCGCCAGCAGCCAAGGGGGAGGACAAAACACCGGGGAGCTGTTTTTT; cdr3_aa: CASSQGGGQNTGELFF
d_call: TRBD1; clone_size: -; v_call: TRBV6-1; j_call: TRBJ1-1; cdr3_nt: TGTGCCAGCAGCCCGTACGGGACAGTGAACACTGAAGCTTTCTTT; cdr3_aa: CASSPYGTVNTEAFF
d_call: -; clone_size: -; v_call: TRBV7-3; j_call: TRBJ1-1; cdr3_nt: TGTGCCAGCAGCTTAAAGGTCGGCGGACAGAACACTGAAGCTTTCTTT; cdr3_aa: CASSLKVGGQNTEAFF
d_call: TRBD2; clone_size: -; v_call: TRBV29-1; j_call: TRBJ2-1; cdr3_nt: TGCAGCGTTTTGAACCCGGCGGGAGACGACAATGAGCAGTTCTTC; cdr3_aa: CSVLNPAGDDNEQFF
d_call: TRBD2; clone_size: -; v_call: TRBV27; j_call: TRBJ2-1; cdr3_nt: TGTGCCAGCAGCCTAACACTAGCGTTCAATGAGCAGTTCTTC; cdr3_aa: CASSLTLAFNEQFF
d_call: TRBD2; clone_size: -; v_call: TRBV28; j_call: TRBJ2-5; cdr3_nt: TGTGCCAGCAGTTTATGGTCGACTAGCGGGAGAGCAGAGACCCAGTACTTC; cdr3_aa: CASSLWSTSGRAETQYF
d_call: -; clone_size: -; v_call: TRBV2; j_call: TRBJ2-2; cdr3_nt: TGTGCCAGCTCGGTAGGGGGTAGGACCGGGGAGCTGTTTTTT; cdr3_aa: CASSVGGRTGELFF
d_call: -; clone_size: -; v_call: TRBV10-1; j_call: TRBJ1-1; cdr3_nt: TGCGCCAGCGGGCAGTTCGCTGAAGCTTTCTTT; cdr3_aa: CASGQFAEAFF
d_call: -; clone_size: once; v_call: TRBV9; j_call: TRBJ2-3; cdr3_nt: TGTGCCAGCGCACTAGCTTCCGATACGCAGTATTTT; cdr3_aa: CASALASDTQYF
d_call: TRBD1; clone_size: -; v_call: TRBV2; j_call: TRBJ1-1; cdr3_nt: TGTGCCAGCAGATCAGGGGGCGCAAGGAACACTGAAGCTTTCTTT; cdr3_aa: CASRSGGARNTEAFF
d_call: TRBD1; clone_size: -; v_call: TRBV5-5; j_call: TRBJ2-2; cdr3_nt: TGTGCCAGCAGCACCGGGACAGGGCCCCTTATGGCCGGGGAGCTGTTTTTT; cdr3_aa: CASSTGTGPLMAGELFF
d_call: TRBD2; clone_size: -; v_call: TRBV7-9; j_call: TRBJ2-1; cdr3_nt: TGTGCCAGCAGCGTCGGGGGGAATGAGCAGTTCTTC; cdr3_aa: CASSVGGNEQFF
d_call: -; clone_size: -; v_call: TRBV6-6; j_call: TRBJ1-5; cdr3_nt: TGTGCCAGCAGTTACCCGGGGACTCCTTCGGGGCCCCAGCATTTT; cdr3_aa: CASSYPGTPSGPQHF
d_call: TRBD1; clone_size: -; v_call: TRBV19; j_call: TRBJ2-1; cdr3_nt: TGTGCCAGTACCGGGGGAGGGACAGGGGCGGTTTATGAGCAGTTCTTC; cdr3_aa: CASTGGGTGAVYEQFF
d_call: TRBD1; clone_size: once; v_call: TRBV7-9; j_call: TRBJ1-1; cdr3_nt: TGTGCCAGCAGCTTAGCCGGGACAGGGTTGACTGAAGCTTTCTTT; cdr3_aa: CASSLAGTGLTEAFF
d_call: TRBD1; clone_size: -; v_call: TRBV6-5; j_call: TRBJ2-7; cdr3_nt: TGTGCCAGCAGACCCTCCCAGGGGGCGACCTACGAGCAGTACTTC; cdr3_aa: CASRPSQGATYEQYF
d_call: -; clone_size: -; v_call: TRBV29-1; j_call: TRBJ1-1; cdr3_nt: TGCAGCGTTGTAACGCAGGGTTTTGAAGCTTTCTTT; cdr3_aa: CSVVTQGFEAFF
d_call: -; clone_size: -; v_call: TRBV7-3; j_call: TRBJ2-1; cdr3_nt: TGTGCCAGCAGCTTAAAAAATCCCCCGGATGAGCAGTTCTTC; cdr3_aa: CASSLKNPPDEQFF
d_call: TRBD1; clone_size: -; v_call: TRBV5-6; j_call: TRBJ1-2; cdr3_nt: TGTGCCAGCAGCCGTACAGGGGTGTACACCTTC; cdr3_aa: CASSRTGVYTF
d_call: TRBD1; clone_size: few; v_call: TRBV7-6; j_call: TRBJ2-5; cdr3_nt: TGTGCCAGCAGCCCGGGGACAGGGGGCCAAGAGACCCAGTACTTC; cdr3_aa: CASSPGTGGQETQYF
d_call: -; clone_size: -; v_call: TRBV7-2; j_call: TRBJ2-3; cdr3_nt: TGTGCCAGCAGAAAGGAGGGGAGCGGAGATACGCAGTATTTT; cdr3_aa: CASRKEGSGDTQYF
d_call: TRBD1; clone_size: -; v_call: TRBV4-2; j_call: TRBJ2-2; cdr3_nt: TGTGCCAGCAGCCAGGGTACAGGGGTAAGCACCGGGGAGCTGTTTTTT; cdr3_aa: CASSQGTGVSTGELFF
d_call: TRBD1; clone_size: -; v_call: TRBV7-2; j_call: TRBJ1-2; cdr3_nt: TGTGCCAGCAGCCACCCGACAGGGCCCTCCTATGGCTACACCTTC; cdr3_aa: CASSHPTGPSYGYTF
d_call: -; clone_size: -; v_call: TRBV5-1; j_call: TRBJ2-2; cdr3_nt: TGCGCCAGCAGTCTCCGCGAACAGGAGAACACCGGGGAGCTGTTTTTT; cdr3_aa: CASSLREQENTGELFF
d_call: TRBD1; clone_size: -; v_call: TRBV28; j_call: TRBJ1-2; cdr3_nt: TGTGCCAGCGGGACAGGGGGATTATATGGCTACACCTTC; cdr3_aa: CASGTGGLYGYTF
d_call: -; clone_size: -; v_call: TRBV11-2; j_call: TRBJ2-7; cdr3_nt: TGTGCCAGCAGCCCCGCGGGCAACGAGCAGTACTTC; cdr3_aa: CASSPAGNEQYF